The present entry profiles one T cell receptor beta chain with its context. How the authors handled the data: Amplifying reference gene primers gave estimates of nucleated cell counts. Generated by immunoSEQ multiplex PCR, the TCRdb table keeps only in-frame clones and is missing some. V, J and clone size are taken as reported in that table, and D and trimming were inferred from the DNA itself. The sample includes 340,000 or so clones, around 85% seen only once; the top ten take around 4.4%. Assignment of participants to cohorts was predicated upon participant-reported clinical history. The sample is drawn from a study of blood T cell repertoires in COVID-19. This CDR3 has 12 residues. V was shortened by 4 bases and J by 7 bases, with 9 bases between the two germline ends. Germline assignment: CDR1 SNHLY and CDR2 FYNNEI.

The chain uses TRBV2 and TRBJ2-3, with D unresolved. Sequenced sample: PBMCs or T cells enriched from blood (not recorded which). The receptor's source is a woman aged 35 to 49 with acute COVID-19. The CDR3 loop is CASSVRLNTQYF. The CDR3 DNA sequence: TGTGCCAGCAGTGTCAGGTTAAATACGCAGTATTTT.